The 24 T cell receptor beta chains below all came from one sample that was sequenced in a study of Graves' ophthalmopathy and Graves' hyperthyroidism. The sequenced template was RNA, covering the TCR beta CDR3 region. RT-PCR with HTBI primers came first, then second-round multiplex PCR. Via MiXCR, TCRdb re-called the multiplex PCR reads, giving one row per CDR3 protein. Among more than 1,000,000 distinct CDR3 sequences, 35% to 40% were seen once, and the ten largest hold 11%. Sequenced input: peripheral blood or thyroid tissue (not recorded which). Every receptor here comes from an adult man with Graves' hyperthyroidism.

The chain's CDR3 is CSARDLEDRGQLQQYF. The CDR3 DNA follows: TGCAGTGCTAGAGATTTGGAGGACAGGGGCCAGCTCCAGCAGTACTTC. This chain links TRBV20-1 with TRBJ2-7, with 9 bases fitting TRBD1. There are 16 residues in the CDR3. Losses at the gene ends were 0 bases for V and 8 bases for J; bases not matched to a gene: 14. Germline CDR1 reads DFQATT; CDR2 reads SNEGSKA (reference sequence).

This clonotype was seen a handful of times. The chain recombines TRBV5-6 with TRBJ1-5; TRBD1 is a possible D gene (5 bases). The V gene lost 2 bases and the J gene lost 3 bases, with 12 bases spanning the gap. There are 15 residues in the CDR3. CDR1 is SGHDT and CDR2 is YYEEEE in the germline V gene. CDR3 coding DNA: TGTGCCAGCAGCTTCAGCAGGGTCTCCAATCAGCCCCAGCATTTT. It translates to CASSFSRVSNQPQHF.

As for this clonotype: The germline gene is not matched at one end of the junction; a read error may be the cause. The chain recombines TRBV7-9 with TRBJ2-5, with 7 bases lining up with TRBD1. Germline V gives CDR1 SEHNR, CDR2 FQNEAQ (reference sequence). The CDR3 is 17 residues long. The CDR3, as DNA: TGCGCCAGCAGCCAAGACCCGACAGGGAACACTGAAGAGACCCAGTACTTC. This gives the protein CASSQDPTGNTEETQYF.

This clonotype was detected many times. This sequence joins TRBV6-6 and TRBJ2-5; the match to TRBD2 covers 15 bases. Losses at the gene ends were 0 bases for V and 4 bases for J; bases not matched to a gene: 3. The length of the CDR3 is 17 residues. Germline CDR1 reads MNHNY; CDR2 reads SVGAGI (reference sequence). CDR3 sequence reads: CASSYSMGLAGGETQYF. DNA of the CDR3: TGTGCCAGCAGTTACTCGATGGGACTAGCGGGGGGAGAGACCCAGTACTTC.

At least ten counts were recorded for this clonotype. The rearrangement links TRBV19 to TRBJ2-7; maybe TRBD1 (5 bases). V lost 5 bases, J lost 3 bases, and 14 bases lay in between. The CDR3 covers 14 residues. Germline values: CDR1 LNHDA, CDR2 SQIVND (reference sequence). CDR3 DNA: TGTGCCAGTAGTGTCCAGGGAAAGGGCTACGAGCAGTACTTC. Protein product: CASSVQGKGYEQYF.

This clonotype was seen repeatedly, ten times or more. The rearrangement joins TRBV7-8 to TRBJ2-5; TRBD2 matches 13 bases. CDR3 length: 16 residues. CDR1 and CDR2 (germline): SGHVS, FQNEAQ. The V and J ends lost 1 base and 2 bases, in that order; junction bases with no gene match: 1. CDR3 DNA sequence: TGTGCCAGCAGCTTAGGACTAGCGGGGGGACAAGAGACCCAGTACTTC. Translating it yields CASSLGLAGGQETQYF.

As to this clonotype: One end of the junction is discordant with germline, which a read error may explain. The gene calls are TRBV9 and TRBJ2-5, with TRBD2 matching over 9 bases. The CDR3 loop spans 15 amino acids. Per the germline V gene, CDR1 is SGDLS and CDR2 is YYNGEE. CDR3 DNA: TGTGCCAGCAGCTTGGCAGCGGGGGGCCAAGAGTCCCAGTACTTC. Amino acids: CASSLAAGGQESQYF.

Notes on this clonotype: Being one base from a much bigger clone, this may be a read error. The rearrangement joins TRBV20-1 to TRBJ1-3; tentatively, D is TRBD1 (5 bases). Per germline, CDR1 DFQATT and CDR2 SNEGSKA (reference sequence). The CDR3 has 17 residues. The CDR3 reads CSAGDPRGLASGNTIYF. The CDR3 DNA is TGCAGTGCTGGAGATCCCCGGGGACTAGCCTCTGGAAACACCATATATTTT.

This clonotype was counted ten times or more. The chain is built from TRBV2 and TRBJ1-5, with 7 bases identical to TRBD1. V was clipped by 8 bases and J by 9 bases; unmatched bases: 4. Looked up from germline, CDR1 is SNHLY and CDR2 is FYNNEI. This CDR3 has 11 residues. The CDR3: CASGQERPQHF. In nucleotides, the CDR3 is TGTGCCAGCGGACAGGAACGGCCCCAGCATTTT.

This clonotype occurred a few times. The germline gene is not matched at one end of the junction; a read error may be the cause. This chain joins TRBV6-1 and TRBJ2-7; 7 bases line up with TRBD1. The V gene's germline CDR1 is MNHNS and CDR2 SASEGT. The CDR3 extends over 16 amino acids. For the CDR3, the DNA is TGCGCCAGCAGACCGACAGGGCTTTCTCACTCCTACGAGCAGTACTTC. It is translated as CASRPTGLSHSYEQYF.

The CDR3 region is CASSPRSGSGNTIYF. CDR3 nucleotide sequence: TGTGCCAGCAGTCCACGTAGCGGCTCTGGAAACACCATATATTTT. This sequence joins TRBV28 and TRBJ1-3; D is unclear. V was pared by 5 bases and J by 0 bases, with 11 bases between. Germline-derived CDR1 and CDR2 are MDHEN and SYDVKM. The length of the CDR3 is 15 residues.

In this sample, this clonotype turned up a few times. The chain couples TRBV12-3 or TRBV12-4 to TRBJ2-5; TRBD1 is a possible D gene (5 bases). The CDR3 has 13 amino acids. V was pared by 3 bases and J by 5 bases, with 10 bases between. The CDR3 DNA follows: TGTGCCAGCAGTTTCAGGGTCTACGAGACCCAGTACTTC. This gives the protein CASSFRVYETQYF.

In nucleotides, the CDR3 is TGTGCCAGCAGCCCCGGACTAGCGGGAGTTAGCGAGCAGTACTTC. Its protein is CASSPGLAGVSEQYF. The chain recombines TRBV7-2 with TRBJ2-7, with 13 positions matching TRBD2. The CDR3 is 15 residues long. Trimming removed 5 bases from V and 6 bases from J; junction bases left unmatched: 7. Germline V gene lookup returns CDR1 SGHTA and CDR2 FQGNSA.

This rearrangement joins TRBV28 to TRBJ2-5; D remains ambiguous. Germline CDR1 and CDR2: MDHEN and SYDVKM. V was trimmed by 6 bases and J by 4 bases, leaving 15 bases between them. The CDR3 covers 14 residues. The CDR3 region is CASRLIGLVETQYF. CDR3 DNA: TGTGCCAGCAGACTAATTGGCCTAGTAGAGACCCAGTACTTC.

The chain joins TRBV7-9 to TRBJ2-5; D perhaps matches TRBD2 (7 bases). V was cut by 6 bases and J by 7 bases, with 21 bases left in between. The CDR3 totals 15 residues. From germline, CDR1 is SEHNR and CDR2 FQNEAQ (reference sequence). The DNA for the CDR3 is TGTGCCAGCAGATCCTGGGGGGGGGCACTAGGGACCCAGTACTTC. Protein product: CASRSWGGALGTQYF. The full variable domain, its missing parts supplied by reference TRBV7-9 and TRBJ2-5, is DTGVSQNPRHKITKRGQNVTFRCDPISEHNRLYWYRQTLGQGPEFLTYFQNEAQLEKSRLLSDRFSAERPKGSFSTLEIQRTEQGDSAMYLCASRSWGGALGTQYFGPGTRLLVL.

This clonotype was detected many times. The chain combines TRBV9 with TRBJ2-7; D ambiguous. This CDR3 has 15 amino acids. Looked up from germline, CDR1 is SGDLS and CDR2 is YYNGEE. V lost 0 bases to trimming and J lost 0 bases, with 10 bases between them. The CDR3 is CASSVGASISYEQYF. CDR3 nucleotides: TGTGCCAGCAGCGTAGGGGCTTCAATCTCCTACGAGCAGTACTTC.

This clonotype was picked up many times. This sequence joins TRBV29-1 and TRBJ1-2; possibly TRBD1 for D (5 bases). There are 15 residues in the CDR3. V was shortened by 3 bases and J by 4 bases, with 18 bases between the two germline ends. Germline V CDR1 and CDR2: SQVTM, ANQGSEA. This chain's CDR3 is CSVDSLRALVYGYTF. CDR3 nucleotides: TGCAGCGTTGACTCGCTCAGGGCGTTGGTCTATGGCTACACCTTC.

This chain uses TRBV10-2 with TRBJ1-1; D ambiguous. This CDR3 contains 15 residues. V lost 4 bases and J lost 8, with 20 bases in between. Germline values: CDR1 WSHSY, CDR2 SAAADI. The CDR3 DNA sequence: TGCGCCAGCAGTGCCGGACTAGCGGTGGGTTACGAAGCTTTCTTT. It codes for CASSAGLAVGYEAFF.

This chain uses TRBV20-1 with TRBJ1-6; 7 positions match TRBD1. The ends lost 3 bases at V and 6 bases at J; junction bases unmatched: 11. Germline-derived CDR1 and CDR2 are DFQATT and SNEGSKA (reference sequence). This CDR3 spans 16 amino acids. CDR3 coding DNA: TGCAGTGCTAGTAAGAGCACCGGGACAGCTAATTCACCCCTCCACTTT. This sequence encodes CSASKSTGTANSPLHF.

Remarks on this clonotype: The missing conserved phenylalanine or tryptophan at the end of this CDR3 makes a read error likely. V is TRBV7-6 and J is TRBJ2-5; D is possibly TRBD2 (5 bases). V lost 5 bases and J lost 3, with 13 bases in between. Per germline, CDR1 SGHVS and CDR2 FNYEAQ. There are 14 residues in the CDR3. The CDR3 nucleotides are TGTGCCAGCAGCCGGATTCCGGGAAAAGAGACCCAGTACATC. Translated: CASSRIPGKETQYI.

This chain connects TRBV24-1 to TRBJ2-2; D remains ambiguous. Germline V gene data show CDR1 as KGHDR and CDR2 as SFDVKD. The CDR3 runs 12 residues. Trimming took off 5 bases at V and 7 bases at J, with 7 bases between the two ends. The CDR3 sequence: CATSADSGELFF. The CDR3 DNA sequence: TGTGCCACCAGTGCTGATAGCGGGGAGCTGTTTTTT.

This clonotype was recorded at least ten times. The genes are TRBV7-9 and TRBJ1-4, with 9 positions matching TRBD1. The CDR3 runs 12 residues. From germline, CDR1 is SEHNR and CDR2 FQNEAQ (reference sequence). V trimming: 3 bases; J trimming: 13 bases; junction bases outside the gene matches: 3. CDR3 loop: CASSLGQGRLFF. CDR3 coding DNA: TGTGCCAGCAGCTTGGGACAGGGAAGACTGTTTTTT.

This clonotype was counted many times. The chain employs TRBV7-8 and TRBJ2-7, with a tentative D call TRBD1 (5 bases). Trimming took 5 bases from V and 4 from J, leaving 12 bases between them. The CDR3 totals 13 residues. Looked up from germline, CDR1 is SGHVS and CDR2 is FQNEAQ. The CDR3 here is CASSDSPGYEQYF. The CDR3 DNA sequence: TGTGCCAGCAGCGACAGTCCTGGGTACGAGCAGTACTTC. Full variable domain (remainder filled in from reference TRBV7-8 and TRBJ2-7): GAGVSQSPRYKVAKRGQDVALRCDPISGHVSLFWYQQALGQGPEFLTYFQNEAQLDKSGLPSDRFFAERPEGSVSTLKIQRTQQEDSAVYLCASSDSPGYEQYFGPGTRLTVT.

Regarding this clonotype: A much larger clone differs by one base, so this may be a read error. The chain carries TRBV19 and TRBJ2-7, with 12 bases fitting TRBD1. This CDR3 comprises 16 residues. Looked up from germline, CDR1 is LNHDA and CDR2 is SQIVND (reference sequence). The CDR3 protein is CASSISGTGGFYEHYF. CDR3 sequence (DNA): TGTGCCAGTAGTATATCTGGGACAGGGGGCTTCTACGAGCATTACTTC.